Each of the 9 T cell receptor beta chains below was sequenced from the same sample in a study of control samples from healthy donors and cancer patients. Data came from immunoSEQ multiplex PCR; TCRdb stores just in-frame clones and leaves some out. The table includes 70,000 to 80,000 clones, over 75% detected once. Sequenced material: blood. These receptors were obtained from a woman in her 50s in good health.

The chain uses TRBV27 and TRBJ1-5, with 7 positions matching TRBD1. The germline gives CDR1 MNHEY, CDR2 SMNVEV (reference sequence). The CDR3 totals 14 residues. The V segment lost 6 bases and the J segment 2 bases; nucleotides outside the gene matches: 4. The CDR3 spells CASRPQGGNQPQHF. CDR3 in DNA: TGTGCCAGCAGGCCCCAGGGGGGCAATCAGCCCCAGCATTTT.

This clone appeared once. The V and J genes are TRBV12-3 or TRBV12-4 and TRBJ1-5; D is unresolved. Trimming took 3 bases from V and 2 from J, leaving 5 bases between them. This CDR3 comprises 13 residues. CDR3 sequence: CASSLDGNQPQHF. The CDR3 nucleotides read TGTGCCAGCAGTTTGGATGGCAATCAGCCCCAGCATTTT.

This clone has only one observation. The rearrangement uses TRBV2 and TRBJ1-6, with D perhaps matching TRBD1 (5 bases). Germline V gene sequence: CDR1 SNHLY, CDR2 FYNNEI. This CDR3 is built from 14 residues. Trimming shortened V by 3 bases and J by 10 bases, and 13 bases separated the two germline ends. In DNA, the CDR3 is TGTGCCAGCAGTGAGCAGGGTGTTGGGTCACCCCTCCACTTT. It codes for CASSEQGVGSPLHF.

The rearrangement links TRBV2 to TRBJ2-2, with 10 nucleotides matching TRBD2. The CDR3 consists of 18 residues. V was pared by 6 bases and J by 6 bases, with 16 bases of the junction left unmatched. Germline-derived CDR1 and CDR2 are SNHLY and FYNNEI. This chain's CDR3 is CASSEMQPGLAFAGELFF. The CDR3, as DNA: TGTGCCAGCAGCGAGATGCAACCGGGACTAGCGTTTGCCGGGGAGCTGTTTTTT.

The rearrangement joins TRBV28 to TRBJ1-1; D ambiguous. Trimming cost V 3 bases and J 1 base, with 6 bases left between them. Germline CDR1 and CDR2: MDHEN and SYDVKM. The CDR3 has 13 residues. The CDR3 here is CASSFLRNTEAFF. CDR3 DNA sequence: TGTGCCAGCAGTTTTCTACGGAACACTGAAGCTTTCTTT.

The genes are TRBV27 and TRBJ1-5; D gene unclear. Deletions cut 3 bases from V and 0 bases from J, with 6 bases between. This CDR3 region has 14 residues. The V gene's germline CDR1 is MNHEY and CDR2 SMNVEV (reference sequence). In nucleotides, the CDR3 is TGTGCCAGCAGTTTCGGGGTTAGCAATCAGCCCCAGCATTTT. Translated: CASSFGVSNQPQHF.

This clone was recorded once. The chain combines TRBV7-2 with TRBJ2-2, with D perhaps TRBD1 (5 bases). Trimming stripped 3 bases from V and 4 bases from J, with 15 bases between. Germline V gene sequence: CDR1 SGHTA, CDR2 FQGNSA. CDR3 length: 16 amino acids. The CDR3 nucleotides are TGTGCCAGCAGCTTCTCCTCACAGGCGACCACCGGGGAGCTGTTTTTT. Protein sequence: CASSFSSQATTGELFF. Full variable domain (rest looked up from reference TRBV7-2 and TRBJ2-2): GAGVSQSPSNKVTEKGKDVELRCDPISGHTALYWYRQSLGQGLEFLIYFQGNSAPDKSGLPSDRFSAERTGGSVSTLTIQRTQQEDSAVYLCASSFSSQATTGELFFGEGSRLTVL.

The J gene is TRBJ2-5, the V gene TRBV20-1; D possibly corresponds to TRBD2 (6 bases). The length of the CDR3 is 15 residues. CDR1 DFQATT and CDR2 SNEGSKA come from the germline V gene (reference sequence). The V end was cut by 3 bases, the J end by 2 bases, with 16 bases between. The CDR3 bases are TGCAGTGCTAGTCCCCTAGCGCGAGATCAAGAGACCCAGTACTTC. The encoded protein is CSASPLARDQETQYF.

The CDR3 reads CASSQGGFPGLVPEQFF. The CDR3 region has the DNA TGTGCCAGCAGCCAAGGTGGATTCCCGGGACTAGTTCCTGAGCAGTTCTTC. The chain has TRBV4-2 and TRBJ2-1; 8 bases map to TRBD2. After removal of 1 base from V and 9 bases from J, the junction contained 14 bases not matched to a gene. The CDR3 spans 17 residues. CDR1 LGHNA and CDR2 YNFKEQ come from the germline V gene.